This TCR beta chain was recovered during a study of blood T cell repertoires in COVID-19. Study details: COVID-19 samples, acute and convalescent, were from the United States, Italy and Spain. The cDNA or gDNA used as material had been derived from T cells, B-cell-depleted T cells, or PBMCs.

In the authors' workflow: Reference gene primer amplification in the assay estimated nucleated cell counts. Clones were sequenced by immunoSEQ multiplex PCR, and TCRdb holds only the in-frame ones, with some missing. V, J and clone size are those of that table, while D and trimming were read from the DNA. Of approximately 74,000 clones in the sample, around 93% were seen once. Sequencing was carried out using peripheral blood. This TCR was recovered from a woman aged 55 to 70 with active COVID-19.

CDR3 sequence reads: CASSGGGLGTDTQYF. The CDR3 DNA sequence: TGTGCCAGCAGCGGCGGAGGGTTGGGCACAGATACGCAGTATTTT. This rearrangement joins TRBV11-3 to TRBJ2-3; possible D gene TRBD2, 6 bases. Germline V lookup: CDR1 SGHNT, CDR2 YENEEA. V gave up 5 bases and J gave up 1 base, with 13 bases separating them. The length of the CDR3 is 15 residues.